This TCR beta chain was found in a study of T cell responses to AZD1222 COVID-19 vaccine. Using immunoSEQ multiplex PCR, the repertoire was profiled, and TCRdb retains in-frame clones only, with some absent. The sample holds around 100,000 clones, approximately 87% seen once. Study results and caveats: It was only a handful of AZD1222 recipients who were seropositive at baseline. Unmutated variant regions reportedly attract nearly half of all spike-specific TCRs. Only after the peak T cell response were repertoires sampled.

Turning to this clone: No antigen is known for it.

Sequenced material: peripheral blood, taken on day 0 of AZD1222 vaccination. This clonotype was obtained from an adult in good health.

This chain's CDR3 is CASSLTPLTDTQYF. CDR3 bases: TGTGCCAGCAGCTTAACCCCCTTGACAGATACGCAGTATTTT. The V gene is TRBV7-3, the J gene TRBJ2-3; D unclear. CDR1 and CDR2 (germline): SGHTA, FQGTGA. V lost 0 bases and J 3 bases, leaving 7 bases between the germline ends. The CDR3 contains 14 residues. Based on the CDR3 plus reference TRBV7-3 and TRBJ2-3, the full variable domain is GAGVSQTPSNKVTEKGKYVELRCDPISGHTALYWYRQSLGQGPEFLIYFQGTGAADDSGLPNDRFFAVRPEGSVSTLKIQRTERGDSAVYLCASSLTPLTDTQYFGPGTRLTVL.